The 21 T cell receptor beta chains reported below all come from one sample, sequenced in a study of cytomegalovirus exposure and HLA in healthy donors. PCR amplification relied on 60 Vbeta primers (plus 13 Jbeta primers). Clones were read by immunoSEQ multiplex PCR, and TCRdb kept only the in-frame ones, dropping some. The sample lists some 78,000 clones, under 90% seen once, with roughly 32% in the top ten. The specimen was PBMCs. The receptors were sampled from a man in his fifties or sixties in good health and CMV-seropositive.

This clone was detected only once. The chain uses TRBV9 and TRBJ1-1; possibly TRBD1 for D (5 bases). The V gene lost 1 base and the J gene lost 3 bases, with 13 bases spanning the gap. Germline lookup yields CDR1 SGDLS and CDR2 YYNGEE. The CDR3 runs 15 residues. DNA for the CDR3: TGTGCCAGCAGCGTATCCAGGGAGGATGACACTGAAGCTTTCTTT. This sequence encodes CASSVSREDDTEAFF.

The chain has TRBV2 and TRBJ1-2; D remains ambiguous. Germline CDR1 SNHLY, CDR2 FYNNEI. The CDR3 sequence is 12 residues long. The V gene lost 2 bases and the J gene lost 7 bases, with 8 bases spanning the gap. The CDR3 DNA reads as TGTGCCAGCAGTGAATTGGCCAGTGGCTACACCTTC. The encoded protein is CASSELASGYTF.

The rearrangement links TRBV4-1 to TRBJ1-5; D is ambiguous. Trimming cost V 1 base and J 0 bases, with 4 bases left between them. CDR1 and CDR2 (germline): MGHRA, YSYEKL. The CDR3 has 14 amino acids. This CDR3 is CASSQVHSNQPQHF. The DNA for the CDR3 is TGCGCCAGCAGCCAAGTCCATAGCAATCAGCCCCAGCATTTT.

This clone has only one observation. The J gene is TRBJ2-2, the V gene TRBV5-1; 7 bases map to TRBD2. CDR3 length: 15 residues. V shed 1 base, J shed 5 bases, and the junction held 5 bases outside the gene matches. CDR1 SGHRS and CDR2 YFSETQ come from the germline V gene. CDR3 region: CASSLLSGNTGELFF. CDR3 DNA: TGCGCCAGCAGCTTGCTGAGCGGGAATACCGGGGAGCTGTTTTTT.

The rearrangement joins TRBV29-1 to TRBJ2-1; 9 bases line up with TRBD2. The CDR3 runs 14 residues. Losses at the gene ends were 6 bases for V and 4 bases for J; bases not matched to a gene: 7. CDR1 and CDR2 from the germline V gene are SQVTM and ANQGSEA. The CDR3 protein is CSVGGRGGYNEQFF. In nucleotides, the CDR3 is TGCAGCGTCGGGGGGCGGGGGGGTTACAATGAGCAGTTCTTC.

The V gene is TRBV30, the J gene TRBJ2-7; 12 bases align to TRBD2. This CDR3 spans 16 amino acids. The germline CDR1 and CDR2 sequences are GTSNPN and SVGIG (reference sequence). Trimming at V came to 2 bases and at J to 7 bases, leaving 12 bases not matched to a gene. The CDR3 protein is CAWSMPPTSGSREQYF. CDR3 DNA sequence: TGTGCCTGGAGTATGCCCCCGACTAGCGGGAGCAGGGAGCAGTACTTC.

The V and J genes are TRBV6-6 and TRBJ2-2, with D tentatively TRBD1 (5 bases). The CDR3 spans 15 residues. Trimming stripped 7 bases from V and 3 bases from J, with 15 bases between. Germline V CDR1 and CDR2: MNHNY, SVGAGI (reference sequence). CDR3 loop: CASIKQDVDTGELFF. The CDR3 bases are TGTGCCAGCATCAAACAGGACGTCGACACCGGGGAGCTGTTTTTT.

There are a few counts of this clone. This rearrangement joins TRBV19 to TRBJ2-3; 12 bases are a match to TRBD2. The CDR3 contains 16 residues. V was clipped by 5 bases and J by 2 bases; unmatched bases: 5. Germline V CDR1 and CDR2: LNHDA, SQIVND (reference sequence). Here the CDR3 DNA reads TGTGCCAGTAGTCCCCGGACTAGCGGGGCCACAGATACGCAGTATTTT. It codes for CASSPRTSGATDTQYF.

The J gene is TRBJ1-5, the V gene TRBV13; TRBD1 matches at 8 bases. CDR1 PRHDT and CDR2 FYEKMQ come from the germline V gene (reference sequence). The CDR3 is made up of 16 amino acids. J lost 3 bases, V lost 0 bases, and 4 bases had no gene match. CDR3: CASSLGTGGSNQPQHF. As DNA, the CDR3 is TGTGCCAGCAGCTTAGGAACAGGGGGGTCCAATCAGCCCCAGCATTTT.

This sequence joins TRBV11-1 and TRBJ2-1; 12 nucleotides align to TRBD2. There are 18 residues in the CDR3. Germline trimming cut 6 bases from V and 8 bases from J; bases unmatched to any gene: 17. Germline CDR1 is SGHAT and CDR2 is FQDESV (reference sequence). For the CDR3, the DNA is TGTGCCAGCAGACTACCCCTACCTAGCGGGAGGGATACGGATGAGCAGTTCTTC. Amino acid sequence: CASRLPLPSGRDTDEQFF.

This clone was counted a few times. The V call is TRBV5-1, the J call TRBJ2-3; D ambiguous. Deletions cut 7 bases from V and 6 bases from J, with 9 bases between. CDR3 length equals 11 residues. The germline CDR1 and CDR2 sequences are SGHRS and YFSETQ. CDR3 loop: CASRVEDTQYF. The CDR3 region has the DNA TGCGCCAGCCGGGTAGAGGATACGCAGTATTTT.

The V gene is TRBV19, the J gene TRBJ2-3; maybe TRBD2 (5 bases). Germline CDR1 and CDR2: LNHDA and SQIVND (reference sequence). Trimming shortened V by 6 bases and J by 0 bases, and 10 bases separated the two germline ends. The CDR3 consists of 14 residues. CDR3 region: CASRAVPSTDTQYF. The CDR3 DNA follows: TGTGCCAGTAGAGCGGTACCGAGCACAGATACGCAGTATTTT.

This rearrangement joins TRBV7-2 to TRBJ1-1, with 8 bases lining up with TRBD1. The CDR3 runs to 14 residues. The V segment lost 5 bases and the J segment 3 bases; nucleotides outside the gene matches: 5. Germline values: CDR1 SGHTA, CDR2 FQGNSA. CDR3 region: CASSPDREDTEAFF. In nucleotides, the CDR3 is TGTGCCAGCAGCCCGGACAGGGAGGACACTGAAGCTTTCTTT.

The chain employs TRBV18 and TRBJ2-1; TRBD1 is a possible D gene (6 bases). The CDR3 runs to 15 residues. Looked up from germline, CDR1 is KGHSH and CDR2 is LQKENI. V lost 3 bases and J lost 4, with 13 bases in between. The CDR3 DNA sequence: TGTGCCAGCTCACCCCGGGACACCGTGTACAATGAGCAGTTCTTC. This translates into CASSPRDTVYNEQFF.

The chain combines TRBV11-2 with TRBJ2-7; D possibly corresponds to TRBD2 (5 bases). Per the germline V gene, CDR1 is SGHAT and CDR2 is FQNNGV. V dropped 4 bases and J dropped 3 bases, with 19 bases sitting between them. The CDR3 is 16 residues long. The CDR3 DNA is TGTGCCAGCAGCTCTCCAGGCGGACTCGTTATCTACGAGCAGTACTTC. It specifies CASSSPGGLVIYEQYF.

The chain uses TRBV12-5 and TRBJ2-5, with D perhaps TRBD2 (6 bases). The CDR3 is 15 amino acids. The germline V gene has CDR1 LGHNT and CDR2 FRNRAP. Trimming left V 1 base short and J 3 bases short, with 12 bases between. CDR3 sequence: CASGLDGTPEETQYF. The CDR3 coding sequence is TGTGCTAGTGGTTTGGACGGGACTCCCGAAGAGACCCAGTACTTC.

The V and J genes are TRBV19 and TRBJ1-6; no firm D call. CDR3 length: 16 amino acids. Between the trimmed V and J ends, which lost 7 bases and 0 bases, there was a span of 13 bases. Germline V gene lookup returns CDR1 LNHDA and CDR2 SQIVND (reference sequence). CDR3 DNA: TGTGCCAGTACCACGGACGGGAGCTCCTATAATTCACCCCTCCACTTT. Its translation is CASTTDGSSYNSPLHF.

This clone was counted only a few times. One junction end disagrees with the germline gene, perhaps due to a read error. This chain links TRBV7-9 with TRBJ2-7, with 10 bases that match TRBD2. The CDR3 has 15 amino acids. Germline loops: CDR1 SEHNR, CDR2 FQNEAQ (reference sequence). The CDR3 DNA is TGTTCCAGCAGTCCTGCTAGCGGGAGCACCTACGAGCAGTACTTC. Its translation is CSSSPASGSTYEQYF.

The chain couples TRBV7-8 to TRBJ2-7; D call uncertain. CDR1 and CDR2 from the germline V gene are SGHVS and FQNEAQ. The CDR3 runs to 14 residues. V shed 4 bases and J shed 0 bases, with 10 bases lying between them. In DNA form, the CDR3 reads TGTGCCAGCAGCTGGTCTCTGAGCTCCTACGAGCAGTACTTC. It specifies CASSWSLSSYEQYF.

The V gene is TRBV10-3, the J gene TRBJ1-6; tentatively, D is TRBD1 (6 bases). The germline V gene encodes CDR1 ENHRY and CDR2 SYGVKD. V was cut by 0 bases and J by 10 bases, with 19 bases left in between. This CDR3 is 17 amino acids long. The CDR3 bases are TGTGCCATCAGTGAGTCCTGGGGGGGACAACGGGGGTCACCCCTCCACTTT. The encoded protein is CAISESWGGQRGSPLHF.

This sequence joins TRBV4-1 and TRBJ2-3; 7 positions agree with TRBD2. This CDR3 spans 17 amino acids. J gave up 2 bases and V 2 bases, and 10 bases lay outside the gene matches. Germline CDR1 reads MGHRA; CDR2 reads YSYEKL. The chain's CDR3 is CASSQRAKAGNTDTQYF. For the CDR3, the DNA is TGCGCCAGCAGCCAAAGGGCGAAAGCGGGAAACACAGATACGCAGTATTTT.